Each of the 15 T cell receptor beta chains below was sequenced from the same sample in a study of blood T cell repertoires in COVID-19. Libraries were prepared by immunoSEQ multiplex PCR; TCRdb keeps only in-frame clonotypes and omits some of them. The table has 300,000 to 350,000 clones, around 88% seen once. Sequencing was done on a sample of peripheral blood. The receptors derive from a woman in her twenties or thirties with COVID-19, enrolled during active disease.

This rearrangement joins TRBV27 to TRBJ2-3, with 9 bases aligning to TRBD2. CDR1 is MNHEY and CDR2 is SMNVEV in the germline V gene (reference sequence). The junction had 6 bases not matched to a gene; V was cut back by 0 bases and J by 5 bases. This CDR3 is 16 amino acids long. The CDR3 loop is CASSLSWRGGVDTQYF. The CDR3 nucleotides read TGTGCCAGCAGTTTATCGTGGCGGGGGGGAGTAGATACGCAGTATTTT.

This chain connects TRBV12-3 or TRBV12-4 to TRBJ1-1; perhaps TRBD1 as D (6 bases). This CDR3 has 13 amino acids. V was pared by 3 bases and J by 3 bases, with 8 bases between. The CDR3 protein is CASSLNRDTEAFF. Written as DNA, the CDR3 is TGTGCCAGCAGTTTGAACAGGGACACTGAAGCTTTCTTT.

The CDR3 region is CSASSPNYEQYV. The CDR3 region has the DNA TGCAGTGCTAGTTCCCCCAACTACGAGCAGTACGTC. The V gene is TRBV20-1, the J gene TRBJ2-7; D gene uncertain. CDR1 DFQATT and CDR2 SNEGSKA come from the germline V gene (reference sequence). V was clipped by 3 bases and J by 3 bases, with 9 bases between them. This CDR3 has 12 residues.

This clone came up once. The rearrangement uses TRBV30 and TRBJ2-7, with D maybe TRBD1 (5 bases). CDR3 length equals 11 residues. Germline V gene sequence: CDR1 GTSNPN, CDR2 SVGIG (reference sequence). The V and J ends lost 1 base and 7 bases respectively, with 8 bases between them. CDR3 coding DNA: TGTGCCTGGAGTGAGGGGTGGGAGCAGTACTTC. As protein: CAWSEGWEQYF.

CDR3 protein: CATSRETRADEQFF. CDR3 DNA sequence: TGTGCCACCAGCAGAGAGACCAGGGCTGATGAGCAGTTCTTC. The gene calls are TRBV15 and TRBJ2-1; weak D call: TRBD1 (5 bases). The germline V gene encodes CDR1 LNHNV and CDR2 YYDKDF (reference sequence). The V and J ends lost 0 bases and 8 bases respectively, with 11 bases between them. The CDR3 extends over 14 amino acids.

The chain is built from TRBV5-1 and TRBJ1-1; D is possibly TRBD1 (6 bases). The length of the CDR3 is 14 residues. Germline loops: CDR1 SGHRS, CDR2 YFSETQ. V was pared by 2 bases and J by 9 bases, with 17 bases between. The CDR3 coding sequence is TGCGCCAGCAGCTTAGACATTACAGGGTACCAAGCTTTCTTT. Its translation is CASSLDITGYQAFF.

The rearrangement uses TRBV2 and TRBJ2-7; no clear D. Germline CDR1 SNHLY, CDR2 FYNNEI. Trimming cost V 8 bases and J 0 bases, with 11 bases left between them. This CDR3 spans 13 amino acids. CDR3 region: CASASWASYEQYV. CDR3 in DNA: TGTGCCAGCGCATCATGGGCCTCCTACGAGCAGTACGTC.

The chain employs TRBV10-3 and TRBJ1-4; D not certain. CDR1 ENHRY and CDR2 SYGVKD come from the germline V gene. There are 13 residues in the CDR3. The V end was cut by 4 bases, the J end by 6 bases, with 9 bases between. This chain's CDR3 is CAISAQEDEKLFF. For the CDR3, the DNA is TGTGCCATCAGTGCCCAGGAAGATGAAAAACTGTTTTTT.

For the CDR3, the DNA is TGTGCCAGCAGCCATGAAGTGGGGCTGTACACAGATACGCAGTATTTT. Protein product: CASSHEVGLYTDTQYF. The gene calls are TRBV14 and TRBJ2-3; TRBD1 might be the D (5 bases). The ends were cut back, 3 bases at V and 2 bases at J, with 15 bases in the middle. Germline V gene sequence: CDR1 SGHDN, CDR2 FVKESK. The length of the CDR3 is 16 residues.

This chain uses TRBV9 with TRBJ2-1; 12 bases line up with TRBD1. Germline CDR1 and CDR2: SGDLS and YYNGEE. This CDR3 spans 15 amino acids. The V gene end was trimmed by 3 bases and the J gene end by 8 bases; junction bases not matched to a gene: 6. The CDR3 loop is CASSAPGTGGYEQFF. DNA of the CDR3: TGTGCCAGCAGCGCACCCGGGACAGGGGGCTATGAGCAGTTCTTC.

The chain links TRBV12-3 or TRBV12-4 to TRBJ2-3, with D perhaps TRBD2 (5 bases). CDR3 length equals 13 residues. Between the trimmed V and J ends, which lost 6 bases and 4 bases, there was a span of 11 bases. In nucleotides, the CDR3 is TGTGCCAGCAGCGTCCTAGCTTCAGATACGCAGTATTTT. Amino acid sequence: CASSVLASDTQYF.

CDR3 protein: CASSQAASGDTGELFF. CDR3 nucleotides: TGCGCCAGCAGCCAAGCGGCTAGCGGAGATACCGGGGAGCTGTTTTTT. The chain joins TRBV4-3 to TRBJ2-2; TRBD2 agrees at 7 bases. The length of the CDR3 is 16 residues. Germline lookup yields CDR1 LGHNA and CDR2 YSLEER. J gave up 5 bases and V 1 base, and 7 bases lay outside the gene matches.

The table lists this clone with a count of one. The genes are TRBV29-1 and TRBJ1-2; the match to TRBD1 covers 8 bases. The CDR3 is 15 amino acids. Germline assignment: CDR1 SQVTM and CDR2 ANQGSEA. J lost 6 bases, V lost 6 bases, and 15 bases had no gene match. Here the CDR3 reads CSVRVRGTGHDGYTF. The CDR3 DNA follows: TGCAGCGTCCGAGTTCGAGGGACAGGACACGATGGCTACACCTTC.

This clone was detected only a few times. The chain combines TRBV5-6 with TRBJ1-2, with 8 positions matching TRBD1. Per the germline V gene, CDR1 is SGHDT and CDR2 is YYEEEE. The CDR3 has 16 residues. J gave up 6 bases and V 7 bases, and 17 bases lay outside the gene matches. The CDR3 DNA follows: TGTGCCAGCGGCGGGGAGATCGACAGGGGACGAGATGGCTACACCTTC. Its translation: CASGGEIDRGRDGYTF.

The CDR3 sequence is CASSWGTGTSETQYF. The DNA for the CDR3 is TGCGCCAGCAGCTGGGGGACAGGGACAAGTGAGACCCAGTACTTC. The rearrangement links TRBV5-1 to TRBJ2-5, with 9 bases aligning to TRBD1. Unmatched junction bases numbered 8, after V lost 3 bases and J lost 5 bases. Germline loops: CDR1 SGHRS, CDR2 YFSETQ. CDR3 size: 15 residues.